Each of the 16 T cell receptor beta chains below was sequenced from the same sample in a study of technical replicates of blood from several donors. Assay: immunoSEQ multiplex PCR; the TCRdb copy retains only in-frame clones and omits some. Of around 80,000 clones in the sample, approximately 89% were seen once. Sequenced: T cells isolated from PBMCs. The receptors shown here come from a human donor in good health.

The CDR3, as DNA: TGTGCCAGCAGCGGACTAGCGGGACGGGGAGCCTACGAGCAGTACTTC. Protein product: CASSGLAGRGAYEQYF. J is TRBJ2-7 and V is TRBV2; 12 bases are shared with TRBD2. This CDR3 comprises 16 residues. Germline trimming cut 6 bases from V and 2 bases from J; bases unmatched to any gene: 8. CDR1 and CDR2 (germline): SNHLY, FYNNEI.

The chain carries TRBV9 and TRBJ2-1; the match to TRBD2 covers 7 bases. CDR3 length: 14 residues. CDR1 and CDR2 from the germline V gene are SGDLS and YYNGEE. V dropped 1 base and J dropped 3; count of bases not matched to a gene: 1. Here the CDR3 reads CASSVKRDYNEQFF. Written as DNA, the CDR3 is TGTGCCAGCAGCGTAAAGCGGGACTACAATGAGCAGTTCTTC.

The chain recombines TRBV11-2 with TRBJ2-7; maybe TRBD1 (6 bases). CDR1 is SGHAT, CDR2 FQNNGV, per germline. This CDR3 has 13 residues. V was pared by 5 bases and J by 6 bases, with 14 bases between. The DNA of the CDR3 is TGTGCCAGCAGCCCCTCGCTCAGGGGCGAGCAGTACTTC. Translated: CASSPSLRGEQYF.

This clone was recorded once. J is TRBJ2-7 and V is TRBV10-1, with TRBD1 matching over 10 bases. With V trimmed by 0 bases and J by 5 bases, 7 bases remained unmatched. Germline CDR1 and CDR2: WNHNN and SYGVQD (reference sequence). The length of the CDR3 is 16 residues. The CDR3 region has the DNA TGCGCCAGCAGTGAGTCGAGGACAGGGGGAAGCAACGAGCAGTACTTC. Its translation is CASSESRTGGSNEQYF.

J is TRBJ2-1 and V is TRBV4-3; 11 bases are a match to TRBD2. V trimming: 0 bases; J trimming: 5 bases; junction bases outside the gene matches: 9. The CDR3 spans 18 residues. The germline gives CDR1 LGHNA, CDR2 YSLEER. The CDR3 nucleotides are TGCGCCAGCAGCCAAGATTTAGCGGGAGGGTTCTTAGACAATGAGCAGTTCTTC. It encodes CASSQDLAGGFLDNEQFF.

The chain combines TRBV7-8 with TRBJ2-5; 8 bases fit TRBD1. V dropped 8 bases and J dropped 3; count of bases not matched to a gene: 11. The CDR3 length is 15 residues. CDR1 is SGHVS, CDR2 FQNEAQ, per germline. CDR3 region: CASGSTTGEKETQYF. DNA of the CDR3: TGTGCCAGCGGCTCCACGACAGGGGAAAAAGAGACCCAGTACTTC.

This chain links TRBV19 with TRBJ2-4; D uncertain. Germline CDR1 reads LNHDA; CDR2 reads SQIVND (reference sequence). V lost 9 bases, J lost 0 bases, and 15 bases lay in between. CDR3 length equals 15 residues. CDR3 coding DNA: TGTGCCAGCAGTTGGGCCCCTCTAGCCAAAAACATTCAGTACTTC. Its translation is CASSWAPLAKNIQYF.

CDR3 region: CASSRSGQGNYGYTF. DNA for the CDR3: TGTGCCAGCAGTCGTTCGGGACAGGGCAACTATGGCTACACCTTC. V usage is TRBV27 and J usage is TRBJ1-2; 9 bases fit TRBD1. Trimming removed 5 bases from V and 2 bases from J; junction bases left unmatched: 6. The CDR3 sequence is 15 residues long. Germline-derived CDR1 and CDR2 are MNHEY and SMNVEV (reference sequence).

V is TRBV25-1 and J is TRBJ2-7; D might be TRBD1 (6 bases). The CDR3 extends over 10 amino acids. V was clipped by 9 bases and J by 4 bases, with 7 bases between them. CDR1 is MGHDK and CDR2 is SYGVNS in the germline V gene. The DNA of the CDR3 is TGTGCCAGTCAGGGGTACGAGCAGTACTTC. Residues: CASQGYEQYF.

V and J are TRBV7-2 and TRBJ2-3, with 7 bases that match TRBD2. The CDR3 is made up of 15 amino acids. Germline V lookup: CDR1 SGHTA, CDR2 FQGNSA. V gave up 0 bases and J gave up 2 bases; unmatched junction bases: 2. The CDR3 protein is CASSLAGGDTDTQYF. CDR3 in DNA: TGTGCCAGCAGCTTAGCGGGAGGGGACACAGATACGCAGTATTTT. The complete variable domain, with remaining parts taken from reference TRBV7-2 and TRBJ2-3, reads GAGVSQSPSNKVTEKGKDVELRCDPISGHTALYWYRQSLGQGLEFLIYFQGNSAPDKSGLPSDRFSAERTGGSVSTLTIQRTQQEDSAVYLCASSLAGGDTDTQYFGPGTRLTVL.

To note about this clone: Other DNA sequences in this sample translate to the same CDR3. The chain links TRBV29-1 to TRBJ1-1; 7 nucleotides match TRBD1. This CDR3 contains 12 residues. The J segment lost 1 base and the V segment lost 7 bases, leaving 3 bases of the junction unmatched. Germline loops: CDR1 SQVTM, CDR2 ANQGSEA. The CDR3 is CSARTGNTEAFF. The CDR3 DNA follows: TGCAGCGCACGGACAGGGAACACTGAAGCTTTCTTT.

V and J are TRBV18 and TRBJ2-7; 10 bases are shared with TRBD1. This CDR3 has 15 residues. The V gene's germline CDR1 is KGHSH and CDR2 LQKENI. Trimming cost V 5 bases and J 2 bases; bases outside gene matches: 6. The CDR3 coding sequence is TGTGCCAGCTCAAAGTTCGGGACAGGGGCCTACGAGCAGTACTTC. It specifies CASSKFGTGAYEQYF.

The V gene is TRBV19, the J gene TRBJ2-2; perhaps TRBD1 as D (6 bases). The V end was cut by 6 bases, the J end by 7 bases, with 15 bases between. Germline CDR1 is LNHDA and CDR2 is SQIVND (reference sequence). The CDR3 has 14 amino acids. The CDR3 is CASSPRGQLGELFF. The CDR3 DNA reads as TGTGCCAGTAGCCCTAGAGGACAGCTCGGGGAGCTGTTTTTT.

V and J are TRBV2 and TRBJ1-2, with TRBD1 matching over 7 bases. The CDR3 runs 11 residues. V shed 9 bases and J 2 bases; nucleotides not matched to a gene: 0. Germline assignment: CDR1 SNHLY and CDR2 FYNNEI. The CDR3 DNA reads as TGTGCCAGACAGGGGAACTATGGCTACACCTTC. It is translated as CARQGNYGYTF.

V gene TRBV6-5 combines with J gene TRBJ1-4; D is unresolved. The germline V and J ends were trimmed by 4 bases and 3 bases, with 12 bases remaining between them. Germline V gives CDR1 MNHEY, CDR2 SVGAGI. There are 15 residues in the CDR3. CDR3 bases: TGTGCCAGCAGTTCCGAGGGCTGGTCTAATGAAAAACTGTTTTTT. This encodes CASSSEGWSNEKLFF.

V usage is TRBV4-2 and J usage is TRBJ1-4; D not resolved. Trimming stripped 0 bases from V and 0 bases from J, with 8 bases between. The CDR3 loop spans 16 amino acids. Germline V CDR1 and CDR2: LGHNA, YNFKEQ. DNA for the CDR3: TGTGCCAGCAGCCAAGAAATCGGTACAACTAATGAAAAACTGTTTTTT. It is translated as CASSQEIGTTNEKLFF.